Following are 16 T cell receptor beta chains from one sample sequenced in a study of post-analysis software for immune sequencing data (dated by TCRdb to about 2015). What the study reported, not specific to this receptor: Patients showed significantly higher frequencies than controls for 4 or 5 TRBV segments, among them TRBV5-6, TRBV5-1 and TRBV20-1.

To prepare the library, PCR was applied. Sequencing used an Illumina HiSeq 2500. Unique molecular identifiers were incorporated into TCR beta cDNA libraries to reduce PCR and sequencing biases. The public reads were reanalyzed by TCRdb: fastp trimming at Q25, MiXCR alignment, in-frame beta chains only. Every distinct CDR3 protein forms one entry, paired with its most common genes and DNA. This sample gives approximately 690,000 distinct CDR3 sequences in total; over 45% of them show up just once. About 10% of the sample belongs to the ten largest clones. The antigens of these receptors remain unknown. The sequencing sample was made of blood. The origin of the receptors is a girl aged 2-15 years with multiple sclerosis.

This sequence joins TRBV4-1 and TRBJ1-4, with D perhaps TRBD1 (6 bases). The germline V and J ends were trimmed by 2 bases and 8 bases, with 12 bases remaining between them. The CDR3 sequence is 14 residues long. The germline gives CDR1 MGHRA, CDR2 YSYEKL. CDR3 coding DNA: TGCGCCAGCAGCCAACCGGACAGCAGGGAAAAACTGTTTTTT. This codes for CASSQPDSREKLFF.

The V gene is TRBV10-3, the J gene TRBJ2-7; 10 bases map to TRBD1. The CDR3 is 15 residues long. J was trimmed by 2 bases and V by 3 bases; bases with no gene match: 4. Germline values: CDR1 ENHRY, CDR2 SYGVKD. CDR3 region: CAISDRDRGTYEQYF. The CDR3 region has the DNA TGTGCCATCAGTGATCGGGACAGGGGTACCTACGAGCAGTACTTC.

The chain combines TRBV12-3 or TRBV12-4 with TRBJ1-1, with 8 bases aligning to TRBD1. This CDR3 has 18 residues. J lost 1 base, V lost 4 bases, and 14 bases had no gene match. The CDR3 coding sequence is TGTGCCAGCAGTTCCGTCCCGGGACAGGAAAAAGGGAACACTGAAGCTTTCTTT. This translates into CASSSVPGQEKGNTEAFF.

This chain uses TRBV20-1 with TRBJ2-7; 9 bases align to TRBD2. Per the germline V gene, CDR1 is DFQATT and CDR2 is SNEGSKA (reference sequence). The length of the CDR3 is 13 residues. V lost 6 bases and J lost 5; bases outside the gene matches: 8. The CDR3 is CSATRREGNEQYF. The CDR3 DNA is TGCAGTGCCACACGGCGGGAGGGCAACGAGCAGTACTTC.

The rearrangement links TRBV7-2 to TRBJ2-1; TRBD2 agrees at 14 bases. The CDR3 has 16 residues. The junction had 7 bases not matched to a gene; V was cut back by 4 bases and J by 8 bases. Per germline, CDR1 SGHTA and CDR2 FQGNSA. The CDR3 DNA is TGTGCCAGCAGCTCCGGACTAGCGGGAGGATGGGATGAGCAGTTCTTC. As protein: CASSSGLAGGWDEQFF. Drawing the rest from reference TRBV7-2 and TRBJ2-1, the complete variable domain is GAGVSQSPSNKVTEKGKDVELRCDPISGHTALYWYRQSLGQGLEFLIYFQGNSAPDKSGLPSDRFSAERTGGSVSTLTIQRTQQEDSAVYLCASSSGLAGGWDEQFFGPGTRLTVL.

The V call is TRBV29-1, the J call TRBJ2-1; 8 bases fit TRBD2. The CDR3 contains 15 residues. Per germline, CDR1 SQVTM and CDR2 ANQGSEA. The V segment lost 2 bases and the J segment 12 bases; nucleotides outside the gene matches: 15. For the CDR3, the DNA is TGCAGCGTTGAACTCGGCGGGAGGCCCAGAGGGGGGCAGTTCTTC. Translated: CSVELGGRPRGGQFF.

This clonotype is a singleton in its sample. The chain employs TRBV5-6 and TRBJ2-5; D might be TRBD1 (6 bases). The better agreement between TRBJ2-7 and the DNA end casts doubt on the J call. The CDR3 extends over 14 amino acids. Germline-derived CDR1 and CDR2 are SGHDT and YYEEEE. Here the CDR3 reads CASSLLGQRYEQYF. CDR3 sequence (DNA): TGTGCCAGCAGCTTGCTTGGACAGCGCTACGAGCAGTACTTC.

The chain combines TRBV6-6 with TRBJ2-1; 15 bases are shared with TRBD2. Trimming at V came to 6 bases and at J to 8 bases, leaving 2 bases not matched to a gene. In germline, CDR1 is MNHNY, CDR2 SVGAGI (reference sequence). CDR3 length: 14 residues. This CDR3 is CASSWTSGRDEQFF. In DNA form, the CDR3 reads TGTGCCAGCAGCTGGACTAGCGGGAGGGATGAGCAGTTCTTC.

This clonotype was recorded a few times. Sequence at one end of the junction differs from germline and may be a read error. The chain recombines TRBV3-1 with TRBJ2-1; TRBD2 agrees at 8 bases. CDR1 and CDR2 from the germline V gene are LGHDT and YNNKEL (reference sequence). This CDR3 contains 16 residues. The CDR3 reads CASSQGTSGAYNEQFF. CDR3 in DNA: TGCGCCAGCAGCCAAGGTACTAGCGGAGCCTACAATGAGCAGTTCTTC.

V is TRBV2 and J is TRBJ2-6; D possibly corresponds to TRBD1 (5 bases). This CDR3 contains 17 residues. The germline V and J ends were trimmed by 0 bases and 0 bases, with 9 bases remaining between them. CDR1 and CDR2 (germline): SNHLY, FYNNEI. CDR3 coding DNA: TGTGCCAGCAGTGAAGCCCGACAGATCTCTGGGGCCAACGTCCTGACTTTC. This sequence encodes CASSEARQISGANVLTF.

The DNA of the CDR3 is TGTGCCAGCAGCTCTACCCCGGAGAGGGGGGACTATGGCTACACCTTC. It translates to CASSSTPERGDYGYTF. The gene calls are TRBV11-2 and TRBJ1-2; perhaps TRBD1 as D (6 bases). The CDR3 is made up of 16 amino acids. Trimming left V 4 bases short and J 3 bases short, with 18 bases between. CDR1 and CDR2 from the germline V gene are SGHAT and FQNNGV.

This clonotype appeared a few times. The rearrangement links TRBV5-6 to TRBJ1-6, with 7 bases aligning to TRBD1. CDR3 length: 15 amino acids. Germline V gene lookup returns CDR1 SGHDT and CDR2 YYEEEE. V lost 4 bases to trimming and J lost 6 bases; unmatched junction nucleotides: 7. For the CDR3, the DNA is TGTGCCAGCAGCAAAAGACAGGGCGTTAATTCACCCCTCCACTTT. The encoded protein is CASSKRQGVNSPLHF. Using reference TRBV5-6 and TRBJ1-6 for the parts outside the CDR3, the full variable domain is DAGVTQSPTHLIKTRGQQVTLRCSPKSGHDTVSWYQQALGQGPQFIFQYYEEEERQRGNFPDRFSGHQFPNYSSELNVNALLLGDSALYLCASSKRQGVNSPLHFGNGTRLTVT.

In its sample, this clonotype was seen a few times. This chain uses TRBV18 with TRBJ2-1; 7 bases line up with TRBD1. Germline assignment: CDR1 KGHSH and CDR2 LQKENI. Germline trimming cut 5 bases from V and 9 bases from J; bases unmatched to any gene: 4. This CDR3 region has 12 residues. CDR3 DNA sequence: TGTGCCAGCTCAGGGGACAGTCGTGAGCAGTTCTTC. Translating gives CASSGDSREQFF.

The genes are TRBV20-1 and TRBJ1-4; 7 bases align to TRBD1. V was clipped by 2 bases and J by 7 bases; unmatched bases: 7. CDR1 and CDR2 from the germline V gene are DFQATT and SNEGSKA (reference sequence). The CDR3 loop spans 14 amino acids. This chain's CDR3 is CSARRQGVIEKLFF. The CDR3 DNA reads TGCAGTGCTAGACGACAGGGTGTGATTGAAAAACTGTTTTTT.

The V call is TRBV6-6, the J call TRBJ2-3; a weak D match, TRBD1 (5 bases). Germline V gives CDR1 MNHNY, CDR2 SVGAGI (reference sequence). The ends were cut back, 2 bases at V and 4 bases at J, with 16 bases in the middle. The CDR3 contains 16 residues. The CDR3 here is CASSYMSGSSPDTQYF. The CDR3 DNA sequence: TGTGCCAGCAGTTACATGTCAGGGTCGAGCCCAGATACGCAGTATTTT.

The chain links TRBV4-3 to TRBJ2-3; unclear D gene. Germline loops: CDR1 LGHNA, CDR2 YSLEER. This CDR3 spans 14 amino acids. V lost 0 bases, J lost 2 bases, and 6 bases lay in between. The CDR3 protein is CASSQELHTDTQYF. CDR3 sequence (DNA): TGCGCCAGCAGCCAAGAACTACACACAGATACGCAGTATTTT.